These 27 T cell receptor beta chains came from one sample sequenced in a study of monozygotic twins with inflammatory bowel disease. TCRdb reworked the 5' RACE reads into one entry per CDR3 protein, no DNA. The listing contains 330,000 or so distinct CDR3 sequences. Sequences were obtained from blood. The origin of the receptors is a human donor with ulcerative colitis or Crohn's disease, or a healthy co-twin of an affected twin (not recorded which).

The chain is built from TRBV5-5 and TRBJ2-7. This CDR3 region has 15 residues. The germline V gene encodes CDR1 SGHKS and CDR2 YYEKEE (reference sequence). The CDR3 here is CASSLKDVRPYEQYF.

This chain uses TRBV6-2 or TRBV6-3 with TRBJ1-2; the TRBD1 assignment by TCRdb is unverifiable without DNA. CDR3 size: 12 residues. The germline V gene encodes CDR1 MNHEY and CDR2 SVGEGT. The CDR3 sequence is CASRYTGEGYTF.

The V and J genes are TRBV20-1 and TRBJ2-1; TCRdb lists TRBD1, though no DNA is available to test this call. Germline V gives CDR1 DFQATT, CDR2 SNEGSKA (reference sequence). This CDR3 has 12 residues. The CDR3 loop reads CSARMGGTEQFF.

The rearrangement joins TRBV20-1 to TRBJ2-1; without DNA, the TCRdb call of TRBD2 cannot be checked. Germline V gene sequence: CDR1 DFQATT, CDR2 SNEGSKA (reference sequence). This CDR3 is 16 amino acids long. The chain's CDR3 is CSARDRIAGYYNEQFF.

This chain links TRBV3-1 with TRBJ2-7. The germline CDR1 and CDR2 sequences are LGHDT and YNNKEL (reference sequence). The CDR3 contains 15 residues. CDR3 sequence reads: CASSQDLSSPYEQYF.

The chain recombines TRBV20-1 with TRBJ1-2; lacking DNA, the TRBD1 call made by TCRdb goes unchecked. This CDR3 has 16 residues. CDR1 is DFQATT and CDR2 is SNEGSKA in the germline V gene (reference sequence). CDR3 loop: CSASLTGNPTLYGYTF.

V is TRBV20-1 and J is TRBJ1-2; TCRdb's assignment of TRBD1 cannot be checked, as there is no DNA. This CDR3 comprises 13 residues. Looked up from germline, CDR1 is DFQATT and CDR2 is SNEGSKA (reference sequence). The chain's CDR3 is CSADKRTDNGYTF.

CDR3 amino acids: CASATLAGGGNEQFF. The chain recombines TRBV5-1 with TRBJ2-1; lacking DNA, the TRBD2 call made by TCRdb goes unchecked. Germline CDR1 and CDR2: SGHRS and YFSETQ. The CDR3 is made up of 15 amino acids.

Here the CDR3 reads CSAQTELLYGYTF. The chain employs TRBV20-1 and TRBJ1-2. CDR3 length: 13 amino acids. Per the germline V gene, CDR1 is DFQATT and CDR2 is SNEGSKA (reference sequence).

V is TRBV28 and J is TRBJ2-2; TCRdb returns TRBD1, unconfirmable since there is no DNA. This CDR3 is 13 amino acids long. CDR1 and CDR2 from the germline V gene are MDHEN and SYDVKM. This chain's CDR3 is CASSFRGQGELFF.

This chain connects TRBV20-1 to TRBJ2-1; TCRdb returns TRBD2, unconfirmable since there is no DNA. Germline V gene lookup returns CDR1 DFQATT and CDR2 SNEGSKA (reference sequence). The CDR3 consists of 16 residues. The CDR3 here is CSAGGSASGSYNEQFF.

The V call is TRBV20-1, the J call TRBJ1-6. The CDR3 is 15 residues long. Germline lookup yields CDR1 DFQATT and CDR2 SNEGSKA (reference sequence). The CDR3 loop reads CSARRGAPGGSPLHF.

The chain combines TRBV18 with TRBJ2-5; TCRdb indicates TRBD1, and absent DNA this call remains unverified. This CDR3 has 15 residues. Germline V gene data show CDR1 as KGHSH and CDR2 as LQKENI. CDR3 sequence reads: CASSLQQGTQETQYF.

The J gene is TRBJ1-2, the V gene TRBV25-1; lacking DNA, the TRBD1 call made by TCRdb goes unchecked. Germline CDR1 is MGHDK and CDR2 is SYGVNS. There are 11 residues in the CDR3. The chain's CDR3 is CASRDRDGYTF.

The rearrangement joins TRBV7-2 to TRBJ2-7; the D call of TRBD2 rests on TCRdb alone, since no DNA is present to check it. Germline V CDR1 and CDR2: SGHTA, FQGNSA. This CDR3 region has 17 residues. The CDR3 spells CASSLRKAGGSFLEQYF.

The chain has TRBV14 and TRBJ2-1; TCRdb's assignment of TRBD2 cannot be checked, as there is no DNA. CDR3 length: 16 amino acids. Germline values: CDR1 SGHDN, CDR2 FVKESK. CDR3 sequence reads: CASSQVAGVAYNEQFF.

J is TRBJ1-1 and V is TRBV6-1; the D call of TRBD1 rests on TCRdb alone, since no DNA is present to check it. The CDR3 length is 13 residues. Germline V CDR1 and CDR2: MNHNS, SASEGT. CDR3 loop: CASRAPRDTEAFF.

The chain recombines TRBV7-9 with TRBJ2-7; the D gene TCRdb calls, TRBD1, cannot be checked with no DNA. Germline V gene data show CDR1 as SEHNR and CDR2 as FQNEAQ (reference sequence). The CDR3 contains 15 residues. The CDR3 sequence: CASSPQGRASYEQYF.

V and J are TRBV28 and TRBJ2-7; TCRdb designates TRBD1, a call that cannot be tested without DNA. CDR3 length: 18 amino acids. From germline, CDR1 is MDHEN and CDR2 SYDVKM. CDR3 sequence: CASSLSNVRDRTSYEQYF.

The chain recombines TRBV5-1 with TRBJ2-7. The CDR3 runs 14 residues. CDR1 SGHRS and CDR2 YFSETQ come from the germline V gene. CDR3: CASSISGSRYEQYF.

The gene calls are TRBV20-1 and TRBJ2-4; the TCRdb D gene call, TRBD1, has no DNA to confirm it. The CDR3 has 15 residues. Germline V gene data show CDR1 as DFQATT and CDR2 as SNEGSKA (reference sequence). CDR3: CSAPEGDRVANIQYF.

The chain employs TRBV30 and TRBJ2-7; TCRdb designates TRBD1, a call that cannot be tested without DNA. The CDR3 consists of 14 residues. CDR1 is GTSNPN and CDR2 is SVGIG in the germline V gene (reference sequence). CDR3 sequence: CAWSSYGGAYEQYF.

This sequence joins TRBV7-8 and TRBJ2-1; without DNA, the TCRdb call of TRBD2 cannot be checked. The CDR3 contains 15 residues. CDR1 is SGHVS, CDR2 FQNEAQ, per germline. The CDR3 sequence is CASSSKRGAYNEQFF.

V is TRBV28 and J is TRBJ1-1; lacking DNA, the TRBD1 call made by TCRdb goes unchecked. Germline-derived CDR1 and CDR2 are MDHEN and SYDVKM. This CDR3 has 14 amino acids. The CDR3 is CASSNRGFSGGAFF.

This rearrangement joins TRBV9 to TRBJ2-7; TCRdb names TRBD1, which stays unverified in the absence of DNA. Germline V gene lookup returns CDR1 SGDLS and CDR2 YYNGEE. The CDR3 loop spans 13 amino acids. Here the CDR3 reads CASSRIGSGEQYF.

CDR3 residues: CASSYFGTAQETQYF. This sequence joins TRBV6-5 and TRBJ2-5; TCRdb picks TRBD1, but there is no DNA to check that call. CDR1 and CDR2 (germline): MNHEY, SVGAGI. This CDR3 spans 15 amino acids.

This chain connects TRBV12-3 or TRBV12-4 to TRBJ1-6; absent DNA, TCRdb's TRBD1 call cannot be checked. This CDR3 is built from 13 residues. The CDR3 reads CASRYREYSPLHF.